The 27 T cell receptor beta chains reported below all come from one sample, sequenced in a study of T cell repertoires in cytomegalovirus infection. Antigens of these TCRs are unknown. TCRdb redid the calling of the reads with MiXCR, one entry per CDR3 protein. The repertoire holds more than 45,000 distinct CDR3 sequences, with over 15% as singletons. This specimen consisted of CD8+ T cells from cultured PBMCs, obtained from culture after CMV antigen stimulation. The receptors were sampled from a human donor in good health (CMV status not recorded). Some clones in this sample may be carry-over from other donors' samples.

The rearrangement joins TRBV4-2 to TRBJ1-1; possible D gene TRBD1, 5 bases. CDR1 is LGHNA and CDR2 is YNFKEQ in the germline V gene. The CDR3 has 16 residues. V dropped 0 bases and J dropped 0 bases, with 11 bases sitting between them. For the CDR3, the DNA is TGTGCCAGCAGCCAAGATCTGGGACGGATGAACACTGAAGCTTTCTTT. Its translation: CASSQDLGRMNTEAFF.

This clonotype has more than one count but fewer than ten. The genes are TRBV6-2 or TRBV6-3 and TRBJ2-7; D possibly matches TRBD1 or TRBD2 (5 bases each). V shed 2 bases and J shed 4 bases, with 21 bases lying between them. The germline gives CDR1 MNHEY, CDR2 SVGEGT. The CDR3 is 17 residues long. CDR3 sequence (DNA): TGTGCCAGCAGTTACGAGGTGGGCTCTCAGTGGGGGTACGAGCAGTACTTC. Its translation: CASSYEVGSQWGYEQYF.

This clonotype was picked up a small number of times. This chain links TRBV4-2 with TRBJ2-5; the match to TRBD1 covers 7 bases. The germline CDR1 and CDR2 sequences are LGHNA and YNFKEQ. J gave up 4 bases and V 0 bases, and 8 bases lay outside the gene matches. This CDR3 comprises 16 residues. CDR3 residues: CASSQESDRLLETQYF. CDR3 nucleotides: TGTGCCAGCAGCCAAGAATCGGACAGGTTACTAGAGACCCAGTACTTC.

The chain has TRBV3-1 and TRBJ1-5; D unresolved. From germline, CDR1 is LGHDT and CDR2 YNNKEL (reference sequence). Trimming cost V 3 bases and J 4 bases, with 13 bases left between them. The CDR3 is 15 residues long. CDR3 DNA sequence: TGTGCCAGCAGCCAGGACGGTAGTCCTAATCAGCCCCAGCATTTT. The encoded protein is CASSQDGSPNQPQHF.

The J gene is TRBJ1-2, the V gene TRBV20-1, with D possibly matching TRBD1 (5 bases). The CDR3 contains 15 residues. CDR1 DFQATT and CDR2 SNEGSKA come from the germline V gene (reference sequence). The ends were cut back, 3 bases at V and 4 bases at J, with 18 bases in the middle. CDR3 sequence reads: CSARVSGGLPYGYTF. CDR3 nucleotides: TGCAGTGCTAGGGTCTCGGGGGGGTTACCCTATGGCTACACCTTC.

This clonotype has a handful of counts. The V and J genes are TRBV12-3 or TRBV12-4 and TRBJ1-3; D is possibly TRBD1 (6 bases). V lost 5 bases and J 4 bases, leaving 15 bases between the germline ends. CDR3 length equals 15 residues. CDR3 sequence reads: CASSPAGARGNTIYF. The CDR3 nucleotides read TGTGCCAGCAGTCCCGCGGGGGCAAGGGGAAACACCATATATTTT.

This clonotype was observed a few times. This sequence joins TRBV7-9 and TRBJ2-7; 7 bases agree with TRBD2. Per germline, CDR1 SEHNR and CDR2 FQNEAQ (reference sequence). The CDR3 totals 12 residues. Trimming at V came to 5 bases and at J to 6 bases, leaving 4 bases not matched to a gene. CDR3 in amino acids: CASSSGTSEQYF. CDR3 in DNA: TGTGCCAGCAGCAGCGGGACTTCCGAGCAGTACTTC. The complete variable domain, with remaining parts taken from reference TRBV7-9 and TRBJ2-7, reads DTGVSQNPRHKITKRGQNVTFRCDPISEHNRLYWYRQTLGQGPEFLTYFQNEAQLEKSRLLSDRFSAERPKGSFSTLEIQRTEQGDSAMYLCASSSGTSEQYFGPGTRLTVT.

V usage is TRBV5-4 and J usage is TRBJ1-3; D is unresolved. Germline CDR1 SGHNT, CDR2 YYREEE (reference sequence). The V gene lost 0 bases and the J gene lost 3 bases, with 7 bases spanning the gap. The CDR3 extends over 14 amino acids. CDR3 sequence reads: CASSLEHGGNTIYF. The CDR3 region has the DNA TGTGCCAGCAGCTTGGAACATGGTGGAAACACCATATATTTT.

This clonotype was counted between two and nine times. The chain links TRBV7-2 to TRBJ1-5, with D uncertain. Trimming stripped 5 bases from V and 0 bases from J, with 11 bases between. The germline CDR1 and CDR2 sequences are SGHTA and FQGNSA. This CDR3 contains 15 residues. In nucleotides, the CDR3 is TGTGCCAGCAGCCCCGGGAGGTATAGCAATCAGCCCCAGCATTTT. Translated, it gives CASSPGRYSNQPQHF.

This clonotype is medium-sized (0.01 to 0.1%) within its sample. The chain uses TRBV7-2 and TRBJ1-1; TRBD1 might be the D (5 bases). V was clipped by 5 bases and J by 7 bases, with 20 bases between them. The germline gives CDR1 SGHTA, CDR2 FQGNSA. This CDR3 has 15 residues. Here the CDR3 DNA reads TGTGCCAGCAGCCAAGTCGGGACCGGCTTAGTTGAAGCTTTCTTT. It encodes CASSQVGTGLVEAFF. Full variable domain (missing parts from reference TRBV7-2 and TRBJ1-1): GAGVSQSPSNKVTEKGKDVELRCDPISGHTALYWYRQSLGQGLEFLIYFQGNSAPDKSGLPSDRFSAERTGGSVSTLTIQRTQQEDSAVYLCASSQVGTGLVEAFFGQGTRLTVV.

The chain is built from TRBV7-2 and TRBJ2-5; D unclear. This CDR3 region has 13 residues. The germline CDR1 and CDR2 sequences are SGHTA and FQGNSA. The V and J ends lost 2 bases and 5 bases respectively, with 9 bases between them. CDR3 protein: CASSLNKAETQYF. CDR3 in DNA: TGTGCCAGCAGCTTAAACAAGGCGGAGACCCAGTACTTC. The full variable domain, rest sourced from reference TRBV7-2 and TRBJ2-5, is GAGVSQSPSNKVTEKGKDVELRCDPISGHTALYWYRQSLGQGLEFLIYFQGNSAPDKSGLPSDRFSAERTGGSVSTLTIQRTQQEDSAVYLCASSLNKAETQYFGPGTRLLVL.

V usage is TRBV7-2 and J usage is TRBJ2-5; D is uncertain. The CDR3 loop spans 16 amino acids. CDR1 and CDR2 (germline): SGHTA, FQGNSA. V was shortened by 6 bases and J by 2 bases, with 19 bases between the two germline ends. The CDR3 coding sequence is TGTGCCAGCAGTTCCAGTCCCAACACCCTTCAAGAGACCCAGTACTTC. The encoded protein is CASSSSPNTLQETQYF. The full variable domain, in which reference TRBV7-2 and TRBJ2-5 provide the parts outside the CDR3, is GAGVSQSPSNKVTEKGKDVELRCDPISGHTALYWYRQSLGQGLEFLIYFQGNSAPDKSGLPSDRFSAERTGGSVSTLTIQRTQQEDSAVYLCASSSSPNTLQETQYFGPGTRLLVL.

The chain is built from TRBV25-1 and TRBJ2-5; perhaps TRBD1 as D (6 bases). With 7 bases removed from V and 6 bases from J, the gap between germline ends came to 12 bases. This CDR3 spans 12 amino acids. The V gene's germline CDR1 is MGHDK and CDR2 SYGVNS. This CDR3 reads CASIGTRKTQYF. CDR3 DNA sequence: TGTGCCAGCATAGGGACACGAAAGACCCAGTACTTC. The full variable domain, with the rest looked up from reference TRBV25-1 and TRBJ2-5, is EADIYQTPRYLVIGTGKKITLECSQTMGHDKMYWYQQDPGMELHLIHYSYGVNSTEKGDLSSESTVSRIRTEHFPLTLESARPSHTSQYLCASIGTRKTQYFGPGTRLLVL.

The chain joins TRBV7-2 to TRBJ2-1; the D gene is possibly TRBD2 (7 bases). Trimming removed 7 bases at V and 0 bases at J, with 16 bases between. The CDR3 extends over 16 amino acids. Per the germline V gene, CDR1 is SGHTA and CDR2 is FQGNSA. CDR3 region: CASILPGGASYNEQFF. The CDR3 region has the DNA TGTGCCAGCATCCTACCGGGGGGCGCCTCCTACAATGAGCAGTTCTTC. Complete variable domain (other parts from reference TRBV7-2 and TRBJ2-1): GAGVSQSPSNKVTEKGKDVELRCDPISGHTALYWYRQSLGQGLEFLIYFQGNSAPDKSGLPSDRFSAERTGGSVSTLTIQRTQQEDSAVYLCASILPGGASYNEQFFGPGTRLTVL.

The chain has TRBV30 and TRBJ1-1; 11 positions match TRBD1. Trimming took 3 bases from V and 3 from J; bases not matched to a gene: 9. CDR1 GTSNPN and CDR2 SVGIG come from the germline V gene (reference sequence). The length of the CDR3 is 16 residues. The CDR3, as DNA: TGTGCCTGGAGCGCCGGGACAGGGGGGTCGTACACTGAAGCTTTCTTT. The encoded protein is CAWSAGTGGSYTEAFF.

This clonotype was seen more than once but under ten times. V and J are TRBV5-4 and TRBJ2-7; TRBD1 aligns across 7 bases. V dropped 2 bases and J dropped 2; count of bases not matched to a gene: 4. Per germline, CDR1 SGHNT and CDR2 YYREEE (reference sequence). This CDR3 contains 14 residues. Written as DNA, the CDR3 is TGTGCCAGCAGCTTCGCAGGGGGTCCCTACGAGCAGTACTTC. Amino acids: CASSFAGGPYEQYF.

The V and J genes are TRBV11-2 and TRBJ2-7, with 11 bases aligning to TRBD2. Per germline, CDR1 SGHAT and CDR2 FQNNGV. The CDR3 covers 15 residues. Germline trimming cut 5 bases from V and 5 bases from J; bases unmatched to any gene: 8. The DNA of the CDR3 is TGTGCCAGCAGCCCCACTAGCGGGAGTTTCCACGAGCAGTACTTC. Translation: CASSPTSGSFHEQYF.

This clonotype was detected many times. V and J are TRBV4-3 and TRBJ2-1; no reliable D call. This CDR3 has 12 residues. Trimming removed 3 bases from V and 3 bases from J, with 3 bases in between. Germline-derived CDR1 and CDR2 are LGHNA and YSLEER. The CDR3, as DNA: TGCGCCAGCAGCCACTACTACAATGAGCAGTTCTTC. Protein sequence: CASSHYYNEQFF.

V usage is TRBV7-2 and J usage is TRBJ2-2, with TRBD1 as a possible D gene (6 bases). With 8 bases removed from V and 0 bases from J, the gap between germline ends came to 16 bases. CDR1 is SGHTA and CDR2 is FQGNSA in the germline V gene. The CDR3 is 16 residues long. CDR3 bases: TGTGCCAGCGGATACCAGGGGTGGACGAACACCGGGGAGCTGTTTTTT. It specifies CASGYQGWTNTGELFF. Using reference TRBV7-2 and TRBJ2-2 for the parts outside the CDR3, the full variable domain is GAGVSQSPSNKVTEKGKDVELRCDPISGHTALYWYRQSLGQGLEFLIYFQGNSAPDKSGLPSDRFSAERTGGSVSTLTIQRTQQEDSAVYLCASGYQGWTNTGELFFGEGSRLTVL.

The V and J genes are TRBV11-2 and TRBJ2-3, with 9 bases aligning to TRBD1. Germline CDR1 and CDR2: SGHAT and FQNNGV. The CDR3 is 15 residues long. The junction had 5 bases not matched to a gene; V was cut back by 5 bases and J by 2 bases. The CDR3 spells CASSVGQGVTDTQYF. The CDR3 DNA reads TGTGCCAGCAGCGTGGGACAGGGTGTCACAGATACGCAGTATTTT.

The V and J genes are TRBV28 and TRBJ1-6; D remains ambiguous. V gave up 3 bases and J gave up 7 bases, with 10 bases separating them. CDR1 MDHEN and CDR2 SYDVKM come from the germline V gene. This CDR3 has 14 residues. CDR3 in amino acids: CASSLEVLNSPLHF. DNA of the CDR3: TGTGCCAGCAGTTTGGAGGTTTTGAATTCACCCCTCCACTTT.

This clonotype was observed a handful of times. The chain couples TRBV27 to TRBJ1-2; 8 bases are shared with TRBD1. Germline CDR1 MNHEY, CDR2 SMNVEV (reference sequence). Losses at the gene ends were 10 bases for V and 8 bases for J; bases not matched to a gene: 12. There are 13 residues in the CDR3. The CDR3 here is CATLEGQVTGYTF. CDR3 DNA sequence: TGTGCCACCCTTGAGGGACAGGTGACCGGCTACACCTTC.

This clonotype was observed many times. The rearrangement uses TRBV7-9 and TRBJ2-4, with D maybe TRBD1 (5 bases). V lost 5 bases, J lost 7 bases, and 21 bases lay in between. CDR3 length equals 16 residues. In germline, CDR1 is SEHNR, CDR2 FQNEAQ (reference sequence). CDR3 loop: CASSPPLQGDRNIQYF. CDR3 coding DNA: TGTGCCAGCAGCCCCCCCCTCCAGGGCGATCGGAACATTCAGTACTTC.

This clonotype was counted ten times or more. V gene TRBV6-1 combines with J gene TRBJ2-7; D perhaps matches TRBD1 (6 bases). The length of the CDR3 is 14 residues. CDR1 is MNHNS and CDR2 is SASEGT in the germline V gene. V was trimmed by 5 bases and J by 2 bases, leaving 13 bases between them. In DNA form, the CDR3 reads TGTGCCAGCAGTTCCCGGACAGTCACCTACGAGCAGTACTTC. Protein sequence: CASSSRTVTYEQYF.

This CDR3 reads CATSRSIADREGYTF. CDR3 nucleotide sequence: TGTGCCACCAGCAGATCTATTGCGGACAGAGAGGGCTACACCTTC. The rearrangement uses TRBV15 and TRBJ1-2, with a weak D call TRBD1 (6 bases). Trimming stripped 2 bases from V and 8 bases from J, with 18 bases between. Germline V gene lookup returns CDR1 LNHNV and CDR2 YYDKDF (reference sequence). This CDR3 comprises 15 residues.

This clonotype occurred a few times. V gene TRBV7-2 combines with J gene TRBJ1-4; 7 bases fit TRBD1. Germline V gene sequence: CDR1 SGHTA, CDR2 FQGNSA. With V trimmed by 2 bases and J by 13 bases, 13 bases remained unmatched. The CDR3 length is 15 residues. In nucleotides, the CDR3 is TGTGCCAGCAGCTTACGACAGGGTGGCCCACACATACTGTTTTTT. Residues: CASSLRQGGPHILFF. Variable domain in full (rest from reference TRBV7-2 and TRBJ1-4): GAGVSQSPSNKVTEKGKDVELRCDPISGHTALYWYRQSLGQGLEFLIYFQGNSAPDKSGLPSDRFSAERTGGSVSTLTIQRTQQEDSAVYLCASSLRQGGPHILFFGSGTQLSVL.

This clonotype was recorded a few times. The CDR3 DNA reads as TGCAGTGCTAGCTCTAGCGGGGTAAACATTCAGTACTTC. Protein: CSASSSGVNIQYF. The rearrangement joins TRBV20-1 to TRBJ2-4; 9 nucleotides align to TRBD2. V shed 3 bases, J shed 6 bases, and the junction held 3 bases outside the gene matches. The CDR3 runs 13 residues. Germline CDR1 is DFQATT and CDR2 is SNEGSKA (reference sequence).